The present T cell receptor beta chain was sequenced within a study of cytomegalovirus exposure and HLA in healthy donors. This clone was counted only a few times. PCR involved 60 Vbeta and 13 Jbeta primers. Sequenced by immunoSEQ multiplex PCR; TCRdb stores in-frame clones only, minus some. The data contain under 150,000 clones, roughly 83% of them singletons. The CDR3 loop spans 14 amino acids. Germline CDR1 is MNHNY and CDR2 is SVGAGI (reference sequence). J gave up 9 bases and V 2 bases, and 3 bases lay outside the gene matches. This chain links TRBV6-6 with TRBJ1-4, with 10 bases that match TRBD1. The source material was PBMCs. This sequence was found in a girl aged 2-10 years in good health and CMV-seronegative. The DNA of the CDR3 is TGTGCCAGCAGTTACGACAGGGGGCGGAAAAAACTGTTTTTT. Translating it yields CASSYDRGRKKLFF.